A single sample gave rise to the 32 T cell receptor beta chains below, sequenced in a study of shared clonotypes between healthy human individuals. The protocol was immunoSEQ multiplex PCR, while the TCRdb copy is restricted to in-frame clones and leaves out a portion. The table lists 2 million to 2.5 million clones, less than 95% of them singletons, with about 1.1% in the top ten. Naive-designated CD8 cells lacked CD45RO, were positively enriched for CCR7, and omitted terminally differentiated effector memory CD45RA+ cells. Specimen: naive CD8+ T cells sorted from blood. Receptors originate from a young man in good health.

This clone was seen a single time. The chain is built from TRBV10-2 and TRBJ2-5; D is unclear. The germline CDR1 and CDR2 sequences are WSHSY and SAAADI. The CDR3 spans 11 residues. With 2 bases removed from V and 5 bases from J, the gap between germline ends came to 3 bases. CDR3 region: CASSEEETQYF. Here the CDR3 DNA reads TGCGCCAGCAGTGAGGAGGAGACCCAGTACTTC.

The sample holds one count of this clone. In nucleotides, the CDR3 is TGCGCCAGCAGCCAAGATGCAGAAGTTTCCACCGGGGAGCTGTTTTTT. Amino acid sequence: CASSQDAEVSTGELFF. The chain uses TRBV4-3 and TRBJ2-2; no reliable D call. Germline assignment: CDR1 LGHNA and CDR2 YSLEER. V shed 0 bases and J shed 4 bases, with 12 bases lying between them. The CDR3 contains 16 residues.

This clone has just one count. This chain links TRBV4-1 with TRBJ2-7; D unclear. This CDR3 has 13 residues. Trimming removed 1 base at V and 3 bases at J, with 7 bases between. Germline lookup yields CDR1 MGHRA and CDR2 YSYEKL. The CDR3 DNA is TGCGCCAGCAGCCAAGTTCTAGTCTACGAGCAGTACTTC. It specifies CASSQVLVYEQYF.

As regards this clone: Other DNA sequences within the sample encode an identical CDR3. The rearrangement links TRBV10-2 to TRBJ2-7; no clear D gene. Germline V lookup: CDR1 WSHSY, CDR2 SAAADI. The V and J ends lost 0 bases and 6 bases respectively, with 3 bases between them. The CDR3 extends over 11 amino acids. The CDR3 nucleotides are TGCGCCAGCAGTGAGTCAGGCGAGCAGTACTTC. Residues: CASSESGEQYF.

V gene TRBV4-1 combines with J gene TRBJ1-4; D is unclear. The V end was cut by 1 base, the J end by 11 bases, with 5 bases between. Germline CDR1 reads MGHRA; CDR2 reads YSYEKL. The CDR3 runs 11 residues. CDR3 DNA: TGCGCCAGCAGCCAAGCCGGGAAACTGTTTTTT. Its protein product is CASSQAGKLFF.

In its sample, this clone was seen once. The chain recombines TRBV30 with TRBJ2-7; TRBD1 matches at 8 bases. Losses at the gene ends were 2 bases for V and 5 bases for J; bases not matched to a gene: 8. CDR1 is GTSNPN and CDR2 is SVGIG in the germline V gene (reference sequence). The CDR3 extends over 14 amino acids. CDR3 bases: TGTGCCTGGAGTAGGACAGGGAATCTCCACGAGCAGTACTTC. Protein: CAWSRTGNLHEQYF.

V and J are TRBV9 and TRBJ1-1; D not resolved. V lost 3 bases and J 3 bases, leaving 18 bases between the germline ends. This CDR3 is 16 amino acids long. Germline V CDR1 and CDR2: SGDLS, YYNGEE. This chain's CDR3 is CASSGASEGIDTEAFF. The CDR3 coding sequence is TGTGCCAGCAGCGGAGCCTCGGAGGGAATAGACACTGAAGCTTTCTTT.

This chain links TRBV5-6 with TRBJ2-5; tentative D call: TRBD2 (5 bases). The V end was cut by 4 bases, the J end by 0 bases, with 10 bases between. The germline gives CDR1 SGHDT, CDR2 YYEEEE. The CDR3 contains 14 residues. CDR3 DNA sequence: TGTGCCAGCAGCGACGGCGGGTACCAAGAGACCCAGTACTTC. The encoded protein is CASSDGGYQETQYF.

V is TRBV29-1 and J is TRBJ2-7; D is uncertain. Germline CDR1 and CDR2: SQVTM and ANQGSEA. V was shortened by 4 bases and J by 3 bases, with 10 bases between the two germline ends. The CDR3 consists of 12 residues. The CDR3 region has the DNA TGCAGCGTTGGGGGTATGGGCTACGAGCAGTACTTC. Its protein product is CSVGGMGYEQYF.

The chain has TRBV19 and TRBJ2-7; tentatively, D is TRBD1 or TRBD2 (6 bases each). Trimming shortened V by 5 bases and J by 2 bases, and 16 bases separated the two germline ends. CDR3 length equals 15 residues. The germline V gene encodes CDR1 LNHDA and CDR2 SQIVND (reference sequence). DNA for the CDR3: TGTGCCAGTAGTCCGCTATTGGGGGGCACCTACGAGCAGTACTTC. Amino acid sequence: CASSPLLGGTYEQYF.

The chain links TRBV27 to TRBJ1-2, with D possibly being TRBD1 (6 bases). Germline V gene lookup returns CDR1 MNHEY and CDR2 SMNVEV (reference sequence). V lost 5 bases and J 6 bases, leaving 13 bases between the germline ends. There are 13 residues in the CDR3. This CDR3 is CASSPTGGNGYTF. The CDR3, as DNA: TGTGCCAGCAGTCCCACGGGGGGCAATGGCTACACCTTC.

Concerning this clone: Other DNA sequences from this sample encode an identical CDR3 as well. In DNA form, the CDR3 reads TGTGCCAGCAGTCTCGGCACCGGGGAGCTGTTTTTT. Translating gives CASSLGTGELFF. This sequence joins TRBV27 and TRBJ2-2; unclear D gene. Germline CDR1 is MNHEY and CDR2 is SMNVEV (reference sequence). The CDR3 has 12 residues. Trimming shortened V by 5 bases and J by 4 bases, and 5 bases separated the two germline ends.

Note on this clone: Within the sample, other DNA sequences also encode this same CDR3. The V call is TRBV19, the J call TRBJ1-1; D not resolved. Trimming took 3 bases from V and 8 from J, leaving 10 bases between them. The germline gives CDR1 LNHDA, CDR2 SQIVND (reference sequence). The CDR3 covers 12 residues. The CDR3 DNA is TGTGCCAGTAGTATTGGAGGGAACGAAGCTTTCTTT. Translating it yields CASSIGGNEAFF.

The chain is built from TRBV28 and TRBJ2-7; D is possibly TRBD2 (6 bases). Germline CDR1 is MDHEN and CDR2 is SYDVKM. Trimming shortened V by 4 bases and J by 2 bases, and 24 bases separated the two germline ends. The CDR3 spans 18 residues. DNA for the CDR3: TGTGCCAGCAGTTACGATTCAATGAGGGACTCCAAACCCTACGAGCAGTACTTC. Translated, it gives CASSYDSMRDSKPYEQYF.

This rearrangement joins TRBV29-1 to TRBJ1-2; D remains ambiguous. The V gene's germline CDR1 is SQVTM and CDR2 ANQGSEA. V was cut by 6 bases and J by 0 bases, with 11 bases left in between. The length of the CDR3 is 13 residues. As DNA, the CDR3 is TGCAGCGTCCGACCCGATTCTAACTATGGCTACACCTTC. Amino acids: CSVRPDSNYGYTF. The complete variable domain, with remaining parts taken from reference TRBV29-1 and TRBJ1-2, reads SAVISQKPSRDICQRGTSLTIQCQVDSQVTMMFWYRQQPGQSLTLIATANQGSEATYESGFVIDKFPISRPNLTFSTLTVSNMSPEDSSIYLCSVRPDSNYGYTFGSGTRLTVV.

This chain uses TRBV4-1 with TRBJ1-1; no definite D call. The CDR3 loop spans 15 amino acids. Germline-derived CDR1 and CDR2 are MGHRA and YSYEKL. Trimming pared 1 base from V and 1 base from J, leaving 10 bases between. This chain's CDR3 is CASSQATRPNTEAFF. In DNA form, the CDR3 reads TGCGCCAGCAGCCAAGCAACCCGACCGAACACTGAAGCTTTCTTT.

This clone was recorded only once. The rearrangement uses TRBV2 and TRBJ1-4, with TRBD1 identical over 7 bases. V shed 9 bases, J shed 4 bases, and the junction held 11 bases outside the gene matches. Germline CDR1 and CDR2: SNHLY and FYNNEI. The CDR3 has 15 residues. The CDR3 region is CASSPDRDFNEKLFF. As DNA, the CDR3 is TGTGCCAGTAGCCCCGACAGGGACTTTAATGAAAAACTGTTTTTT.

CDR3 bases: TGTGCCAGCAGCGATAGCGGGAGGGCGGGAGATACGCAGTATTTT. It encodes CASSDSGRAGDTQYF. This sequence joins TRBV9 and TRBJ2-3, with 11 nucleotides matching TRBD2. The CDR3 sequence is 15 residues long. Germline CDR1 SGDLS, CDR2 YYNGEE. V was pared by 3 bases and J by 5 bases, with 5 bases of the junction left unmatched. Complete variable domain (other parts from reference TRBV9 and TRBJ2-3): DSGVTQTPKHLITATGQRVTLRCSPRSGDLSVYWYQQSLDQGLQFLIQYYNGEERAKGNILERFSAQQFPDLHSELNLSSLELGDSALYFCASSDSGRAGDTQYFGPGTRLTVL.

V is TRBV6-5 and J is TRBJ2-1; possibly TRBD2 for D (5 bases). The CDR3 spans 12 residues. The germline V gene has CDR1 MNHEY and CDR2 SVGAGI. The CDR3: CAAGDTYNEQFF. The CDR3 DNA sequence: TGTGCGGCGGGTGACACCTACAATGAGCAGTTCTTC.

The V gene is TRBV2, the J gene TRBJ1-2; tentative D call: TRBD1 (5 bases). CDR3 size: 16 residues. Germline V gene data show CDR1 as SNHLY and CDR2 as FYNNEI. Trimming took 2 bases from V and 4 from J, leaving 17 bases between them. The CDR3 region is CASSELAEGFGYGYTF. In nucleotides, the CDR3 is TGTGCCAGCAGTGAATTAGCGGAGGGGTTCGGCTATGGCTACACCTTC.

The chain employs TRBV27 and TRBJ2-2; maybe TRBD2 (6 bases). CDR1 MNHEY and CDR2 SMNVEV come from the germline V gene (reference sequence). The CDR3 is 13 amino acids. Trimming removed 5 bases from V and 7 bases from J, with 11 bases in between. For the CDR3, the DNA is TGTGCCAGCAGTCCCCTCGGGAGCGGGGAGCTGTTTTTT. It encodes CASSPLGSGELFF.

This rearrangement joins TRBV28 to TRBJ2-7; D is ambiguous. V lost 7 bases and J 0 bases, leaving 10 bases between the germline ends. The V gene's germline CDR1 is MDHEN and CDR2 SYDVKM. The length of the CDR3 is 13 residues. As DNA, the CDR3 is TGTGCCAGCACGGGCGGTTACTCCTACGAGCAGTACTTC. Its protein is CASTGGYSYEQYF. The variable domain in full, with the rest retrieved from reference TRBV28 and TRBJ2-7, is DVKVTQSSRYLVKRTGEKVFLECVQDMDHENMFWYRQDPGLGLRLIYFSYDVKMKEKGDIPEGYSVSREKKERFSLILESASTNQTSMYLCASTGGYSYEQYFGPGTRLTVT.

This chain connects TRBV28 to TRBJ1-4; D not certain. V lost 3 bases, J lost 6 bases, and 11 bases lay in between. Germline CDR1 MDHEN, CDR2 SYDVKM. CDR3 length: 14 residues. The CDR3 DNA follows: TGTGCCAGCAGTTTTATGCAGGATTATGAAAAACTGTTTTTT. Translation: CASSFMQDYEKLFF.

This chain connects TRBV15 to TRBJ2-7; 8 bases fit TRBD1. Germline V gives CDR1 LNHNV, CDR2 YYDKDF (reference sequence). After removal of 1 base from V and 0 bases from J, the junction contained 5 bases not matched to a gene. The CDR3 totals 16 residues. CDR3 residues: CATSRALDRVSYEQYF. CDR3 in DNA: TGTGCCACCAGCAGAGCGTTGGACAGGGTCTCCTACGAGCAGTACTTC.

The chain uses TRBV30 and TRBJ2-7, with 7 bases aligning to TRBD1. CDR1 and CDR2 (germline): GTSNPN, SVGIG (reference sequence). V gave up 7 bases and J gave up 0 bases; unmatched junction bases: 6. The CDR3 has 13 amino acids. CDR3 sequence: CASFDRDSYEQYF. The CDR3 DNA follows: TGTGCCTCCTTCGACAGGGACTCCTACGAGCAGTACTTC.

This sequence joins TRBV6-6 and TRBJ1-1; no clear D gene. Trimming took off 6 bases at V and 0 bases at J, with 14 bases between the two ends. CDR3 length: 15 residues. Germline CDR1 reads MNHNY; CDR2 reads SVGAGI (reference sequence). The DNA for the CDR3 is TGTGCCAGCAGCCTTGAGCCCTCCATGAACACTGAAGCTTTCTTT. It yields the protein CASSLEPSMNTEAFF.

The rearrangement links TRBV12-5 to TRBJ2-7; 14 bases line up with TRBD2. The CDR3 contains 20 residues. Germline loops: CDR1 LGHNT, CDR2 FRNRAP. The J segment lost 1 base and the V segment lost 4 bases, leaving 15 bases of the junction unmatched. CDR3 coding DNA: TGTGCTAGTGGTTCCACCCTGACTAGCGGGAGGGCCATTAGTTCCTACGAGCAGTACTTC. This gives the protein CASGSTLTSGRAISSYEQYF.

This CDR3 reads CASSWTGILDEQFF. The CDR3 nucleotides read TGTGCCAGCAGCTGGACAGGGATTTTGGATGAGCAGTTCTTC. The rearrangement uses TRBV14 and TRBJ2-1, with 8 bases fitting TRBD1. Germline CDR1 SGHDN, CDR2 FVKESK. J was trimmed by 8 bases and V by 5 bases; bases with no gene match: 8. The CDR3 has 14 residues.

This chain joins TRBV28 and TRBJ2-3; weak D call: TRBD1 (6 bases). The germline CDR1 and CDR2 sequences are MDHEN and SYDVKM. CDR3 length: 17 amino acids. The V and J ends lost 1 base and 2 bases respectively, with 16 bases between them. DNA of the CDR3: TGTGCCAGCAGTTTATTCCGGACAGATCCGGACACAGATACGCAGTATTTT. Its protein is CASSLFRTDPDTDTQYF.

This rearrangement joins TRBV4-2 to TRBJ2-6; the match to TRBD1 covers 8 bases. Looked up from germline, CDR1 is LGHNA and CDR2 is YNFKEQ. The CDR3 totals 17 residues. The V gene end was trimmed by 2 bases and the J gene end by 2 bases; junction bases not matched to a gene: 5. The CDR3 sequence is CASSQIDRGTGANVLTF. The CDR3 bases are TGTGCCAGCAGCCAAATAGACAGGGGTACTGGGGCCAACGTCCTGACTTTC.

This clone has only one observation. This chain uses TRBV2 with TRBJ1-5; a possible D gene is TRBD1 (5 bases). Germline assignment: CDR1 SNHLY and CDR2 FYNNEI. The CDR3 covers 18 residues. Between the trimmed V and J ends, which lost 2 bases and 4 bases, there was a span of 21 bases. The CDR3 sequence: CASSEFRSGGGANQPQHF. CDR3 nucleotide sequence: TGTGCCAGCAGTGAATTCAGGTCGGGCGGGGGAGCAAATCAGCCCCAGCATTTT.

With regard to this clone: Other DNA sequences in the same sample also yield this CDR3. V gene TRBV9 combines with J gene TRBJ2-7; TRBD2 is a possible D gene (6 bases). This CDR3 is built from 14 residues. Trimming removed 0 bases from V and 3 bases from J, with 10 bases in between. Germline CDR1 is SGDLS and CDR2 is YYNGEE. CDR3 nucleotides: TGTGCCAGCAGCGTAGGTGGGGGACTCTACGAGCAGTACTTC. This encodes CASSVGGGLYEQYF.